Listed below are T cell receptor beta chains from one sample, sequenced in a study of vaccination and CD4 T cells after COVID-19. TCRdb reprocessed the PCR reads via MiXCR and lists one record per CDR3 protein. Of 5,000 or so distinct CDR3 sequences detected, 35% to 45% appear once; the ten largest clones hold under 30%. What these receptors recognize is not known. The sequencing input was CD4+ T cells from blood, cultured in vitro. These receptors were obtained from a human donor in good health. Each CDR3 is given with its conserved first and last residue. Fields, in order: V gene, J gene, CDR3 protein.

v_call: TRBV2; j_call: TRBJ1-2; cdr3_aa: CASMVGRKISGYTF
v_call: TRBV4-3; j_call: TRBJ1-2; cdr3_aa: CASSQVAGQGSYGYTF
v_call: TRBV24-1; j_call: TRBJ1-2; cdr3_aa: CATRDRGYGYTF
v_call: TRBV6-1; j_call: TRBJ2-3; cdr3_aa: CASSRTSGAIDTQYF
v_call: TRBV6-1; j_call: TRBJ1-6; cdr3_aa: CASGPDPPGISYNSPLHF
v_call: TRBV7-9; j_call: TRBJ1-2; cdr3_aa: CASSLEDGVNYGYTF
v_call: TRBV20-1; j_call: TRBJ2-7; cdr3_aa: CSARAHGVGLTYEQYF
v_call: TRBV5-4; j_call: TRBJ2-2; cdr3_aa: CASSFPGELFF
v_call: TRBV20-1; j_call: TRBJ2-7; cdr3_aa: CSAARSALSYEQYF
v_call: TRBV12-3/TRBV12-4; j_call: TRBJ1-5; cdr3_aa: CASTGTLDSNQPQHF
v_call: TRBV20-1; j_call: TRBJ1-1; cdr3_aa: CSARGSMRAEAFF
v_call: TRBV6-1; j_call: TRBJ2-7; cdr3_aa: CASSHQGSGYEQYF